This is a list of T cell receptor beta chains from one sample in a study of T cells in Graves' hyperthyroidism and ophthalmopathy. In TCRdb, the multiplex PCR reads were re-called with MiXCR into one record per CDR3 protein. The data contain a few hundred thousand distinct CDR3 sequences, around 45% of them singletons. Material: peripheral blood or thyroid tissue (not recorded which). The receptors here all came from an adult woman with Graves' disease, either hyperthyroidism or ophthalmopathy (not recorded which). Both conserved end residues are part of each CDR3. D genes are given only for firm matches. Rows give clone size only sometimes, using once, few, many, or a class for an expanded clone.

TRBV29-1	.	TRBJ1-1	.	TGCAGCGTGTCGGGGGGGGGCGTAACTGAAGCTTTCTTT	CSVSGGGVTEAFF
TRBV27	many	TRBJ1-5	.	TGTGCCAGCAGTTCGTTGGTAGGAAGGCAGCCCCAGCATTTT	CASSSLVGRQPQHF
TRBV19	many	TRBJ1-1	.	TGTGCCAGTAGTATGGGACCAATGGACACTGAAGCTTTCTTT	CASSMGPMDTEAFF
TRBV7-9	many	TRBJ2-2	.	TGTGCCAGCAGTTCCGAGGGTGGGAACACCGGGGAGCTGTTTTTT	CASSSEGGNTGELFF
TRBV11-2	.	TRBJ1-1	.	TGTGCCAGCAGCTTAGAGGGTGGTCAGAACACTGAAGCTTTCTTT	CASSLEGGQNTEAFF
TRBV2	.	TRBJ2-5	TRBD2	TGTGCCAGCAGAGAAAGACTAGCGGCCCTCGGGTCCCAGTACTTC	CASRERLAALGSQYF
TRBV11-2	many	TRBJ1-2	.	TGTGCCAGCATACCCCCCCGGCGGAATTTTAACTATGGCTACACCTTC	CASIPPRRNFNYGYTF
TRBV2	.	TRBJ1-1	TRBD1	TGTGCCAGCAGTGAGGACAGGGTTTACACTGAAGCTTTCTTT	CASSEDRVYTEAFF
TRBV6-4	few	TRBJ2-2	TRBD2	TGTGCCACCTCCGCCGCGGTAGCGGGAAAAACCGGGGAGCTGTTTTTT	CATSAAVAGKTGELFF
TRBV28	few	TRBJ1-2	TRBD1	TGTGCCAGCAGTTCGCGGTTTACAGGGGGCTTCTATGGCTACACCTTC	CASSSRFTGGFYGYTF
TRBV24-1	many	TRBJ1-5	TRBD1	TGTGCCACCAGGGAGAGGGACAGCCAGCCCCAGCATTTT	CATRERDSQPQHF
TRBV9	.	TRBJ2-3	TRBD2	TGTGCCAGCAGCGACCACAATCTAGCGGGAGACACAGATACGCAGTATTTT	CASSDHNLAGDTDTQYF
TRBV7-9	.	TRBJ2-7	TRBD2	TGTGCCAGCAGCTTAGGAGGACTAGCGAGCTACGAGCAGTACTTC	CASSLGGLASYEQYF
TRBV20-1	.	TRBJ1-6	.	TGCAGTGCTAGGAATCTTAACTCACCCCTCCACTTT	CSARNLNSPLHF
TRBV9	.	TRBJ1-1	TRBD1	TGTGCCAGCAGCGTAGGCCTGGACAGGGAAACTGAAGCTTTCTTT	CASSVGLDRETEAFF
TRBV5-1	many	TRBJ2-5	.	TGCGCCAGCAGCTTTGGGCGGAGACAAGAGACCCAGTACTTC	CASSFGRRQETQYF
TRBV7-9	many	TRBJ1-1	TRBD1	TGTGCCAGCAGACCAGGGGGCTACACTGAAGCTTTCTTT	CASRPGGYTEAFF
TRBV6-1	.	TRBJ1-1	.	TGTGCCAGCCGATTGGAGGGGATGTTAAGTCGGACTGAAGCTTTCTTT	CASRLEGMLSRTEAFF
TRBV7-2	.	TRBJ2-6	TRBD2	TGTGCCAGCAGCTTAGTTGGCGGGGGAGGATGGACCTACGTCCTGACTTTC	CASSLVGGGGWTYVLTF
TRBV20-1	.	TRBJ1-3	.	TGCAGTGCTAGTGGACCGGGCCAAAACACCATATATTTT	CSASGPGQNTIYF
TRBV10-3	.	TRBJ1-1	TRBD1	TGTGCCACTACCCAAGGCGGGACAGGGAACACTGAAGCTTTCTTT	CATTQGGTGNTEAFF
TRBV4-1	many	TRBJ1-1	.	TGCGCCAGCAGCCACGCGGGGCCTGAAGCTTTCTTT	CASSHAGPEAFF
TRBV7-8	.	TRBJ1-4	.	TGTGCCAGCGGACCGGCAGCCCGAAGCGAAAAACTGTTTTTT	CASGPAARSEKLFF
TRBV5-4	many	TRBJ1-2	TRBD1	TGTGCCAGCAGCTGGACAGGGGAGAGCGGCTACACCTTC	CASSWTGESGYTF
TRBV5-6	many	TRBJ2-5	.	TGTGCCAGCAGCCCGACAGCCATGGGGGGGACCCAGTACTTC	CASSPTAMGGTQYF
TRBV10-3	.	TRBJ2-2	.	TGTGCCATCAGCGGAGCTAAGGTGGGAAACACCGGGGAGCTGTTTTTT	CAISGAKVGNTGELFF
TRBV5-8	many	TRBJ1-5	.	TGTGCCAGCAGTCTAGACAGTGGGGTACCGGCCCAGCATTTT	CASSLDSGVPAQHF
TRBV20-1	many	TRBJ1-4	.	TGCAGTGCTAGAGATCATGCGTCAGCTAATGAAAAACTGTTTTTT	CSARDHASANEKLFF
TRBV4-1	once	TRBJ1-2	.	TGCGCCAGCAGCTTGACCGGGACCTTGCATGGCTACACCTTC	CASSLTGTLHGYTF
TRBV7-9	many	TRBJ1-2	.	TGTGCCAGCAGCTTAGTCCGGACAGCAAGTTCTAACTATGGCTACACCTTC	CASSLVRTASSNYGYTF
TRBV2	many	TRBJ2-3	TRBD2	TGTGCCAGGGGGGGGCTAGCGGGAGTCGGTACGCAGTATTTT	CARGGLAGVGTQYF
TRBV24-1	many	TRBJ2-1	.	TGTGCCACCAGTGACGTGGGAGGTTACAATGAGCAGTTCTTC	CATSDVGGYNEQFF
TRBV24-1	few	TRBJ2-6	TRBD2	TGTGCCATCAGTCCCGGGGGGGCTGGGGCCAACGTCCTGACTTTC	CAISPGGAGANVLTF
TRBV24-1	many	TRBJ1-1	TRBD1	TGTGCCACCAGTGATTCCGCGGGACAGGGTATGGGTGAAGCTTTCTTT	CATSDSAGQGMGEAFF
TRBV4-1	once	TRBJ1-6	.	TGCGCCAGCAGCCAAAGACAGAATTCACCCCTCCACTTT	CASSQRQNSPLHF
TRBV6-6	many	TRBJ2-7	TRBD2	TGTGCCAGCAGTTACCGAGGGCTAGCGGGAGTCATCTACGAGCAGTACTTC	CASSYRGLAGVIYEQYF
TRBV2	.	TRBJ2-7	.	TGTGCCAGCGTCGACACGAGGGGAATCTCCTACGAGCAGTACTTC	CASVDTRGISYEQYF
TRBV12-3/TRBV12-4	once	TRBJ1-2	.	TGTGCCAGCAGCACGTCCTACAGGGAAAACTATGGCTACACCTTC	CASSTSYRENYGYTF
TRBV5-1	many	TRBJ2-5	.	TGCGCCAGCACACTGCAGGGGTTTGGAGAGACCCAGTACTTC	CASTLQGFGETQYF
TRBV7-9	.	TRBJ2-7	.	TGTGCCAGCAGCCCAAGGACAGCGGCCACCTACGAGCAGTACTTC	CASSPRTAATYEQYF
TRBV10-3	.	TRBJ2-5	TRBD2	TGTGCCACCAGCGGGACTAGCGGACAAGAGACCCAGTACTTC	CATSGTSGQETQYF
TRBV7-2	many	TRBJ2-7	.	TGTGCCAGCAGCGTCGTGGGGGGAACCTCCTACGAGCAGTACTTC	CASSVVGGTSYEQYF
TRBV7-9	few	TRBJ2-7	TRBD1	TGTGCCAGCAGCAGTACCGGGACAGGGGGTTCAGAGCAGTACTTC	CASSSTGTGGSEQYF
TRBV15	.	TRBJ2-7	.	TGTGCCGCCAGCAAGCCCTCGGGACCACACTCCTACGAGCAGTACTTC	CAASKPSGPHSYEQYF
TRBV29-1	.	TRBJ1-1	.	TGCAGCGTTGTAACAGCGAACACTGAAGCTTTCTTT	CSVVTANTEAFF
TRBV15	.	TRBJ1-5	.	TGTGCCACCAGCAGAGTGTTAGGGACAACCATCGGCCTTTCAGATCAGCCCCAGCATTTT	CATSRVLGTTIGLSDQPQHF
TRBV4-1	many	TRBJ2-7	.	TGCGCCAGCAGCCAGGAACCACAGCGTAGAGAGCAGTACTTC	CASSQEPQRREQYF
TRBV6-5	many	TRBJ2-7	TRBD1	TGTGCCAGCAGACAGGGGGCTGGTTACGAGCAGTACTTC	CASRQGAGYEQYF